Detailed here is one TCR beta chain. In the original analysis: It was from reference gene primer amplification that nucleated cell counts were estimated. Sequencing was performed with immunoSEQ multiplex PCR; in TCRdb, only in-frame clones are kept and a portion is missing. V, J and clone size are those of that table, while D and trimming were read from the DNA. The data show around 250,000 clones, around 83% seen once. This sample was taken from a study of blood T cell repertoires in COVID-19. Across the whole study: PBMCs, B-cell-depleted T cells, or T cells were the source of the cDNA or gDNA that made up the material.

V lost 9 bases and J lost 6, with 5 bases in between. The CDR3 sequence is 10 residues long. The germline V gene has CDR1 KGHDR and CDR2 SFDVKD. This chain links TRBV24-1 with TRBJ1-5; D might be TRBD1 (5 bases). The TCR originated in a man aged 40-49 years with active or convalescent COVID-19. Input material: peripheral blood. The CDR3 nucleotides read TGTGCCACCCAGGGTCAGCCCCAGCATTTT. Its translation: CATQGQPQHF.